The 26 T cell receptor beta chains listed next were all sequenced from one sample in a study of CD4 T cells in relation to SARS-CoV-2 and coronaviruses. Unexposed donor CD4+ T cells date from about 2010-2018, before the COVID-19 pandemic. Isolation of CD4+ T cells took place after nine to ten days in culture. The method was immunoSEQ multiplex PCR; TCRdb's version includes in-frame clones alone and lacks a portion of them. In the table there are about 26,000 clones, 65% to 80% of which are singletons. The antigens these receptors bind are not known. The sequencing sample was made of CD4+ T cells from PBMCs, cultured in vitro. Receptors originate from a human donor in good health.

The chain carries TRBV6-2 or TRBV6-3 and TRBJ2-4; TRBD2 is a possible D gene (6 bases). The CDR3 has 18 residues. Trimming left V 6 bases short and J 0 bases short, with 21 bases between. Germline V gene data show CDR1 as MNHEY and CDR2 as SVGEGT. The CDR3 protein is CASSLGGDIAVAKNIQYF. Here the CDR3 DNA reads TGTGCCAGCAGCTTGGGTGGGGATATAGCGGTAGCCAAAAACATTCAGTACTTC.

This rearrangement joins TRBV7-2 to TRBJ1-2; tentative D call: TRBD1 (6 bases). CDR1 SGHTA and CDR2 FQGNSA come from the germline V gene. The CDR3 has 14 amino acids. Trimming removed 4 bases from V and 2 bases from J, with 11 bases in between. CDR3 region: CASSYDRTNYGYTF. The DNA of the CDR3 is TGTGCCAGCAGCTATGACAGGACCAACTATGGCTACACCTTC.

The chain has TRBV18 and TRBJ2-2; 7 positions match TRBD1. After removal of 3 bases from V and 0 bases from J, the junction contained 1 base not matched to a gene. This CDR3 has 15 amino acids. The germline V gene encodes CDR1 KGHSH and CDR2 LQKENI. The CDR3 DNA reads TGTGCCAGCTCACCGGGACAGACGAACACCGGGGAGCTGTTTTTT. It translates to CASSPGQTNTGELFF.

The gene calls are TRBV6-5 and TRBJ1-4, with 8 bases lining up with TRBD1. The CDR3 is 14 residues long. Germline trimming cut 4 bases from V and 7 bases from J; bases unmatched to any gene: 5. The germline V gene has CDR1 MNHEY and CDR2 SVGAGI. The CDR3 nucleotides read TGTGCCAGCAGTTCATCGGGACAGGCTGAAAAACTGTTTTTT. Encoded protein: CASSSSGQAEKLFF.

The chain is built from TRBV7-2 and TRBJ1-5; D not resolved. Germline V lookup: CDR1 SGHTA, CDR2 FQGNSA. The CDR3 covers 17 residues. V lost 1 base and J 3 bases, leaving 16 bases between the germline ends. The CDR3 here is CASSLEGVTVINQPQHF. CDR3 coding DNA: TGTGCCAGCAGCTTAGAAGGAGTGACGGTAATCAATCAGCCCCAGCATTTT. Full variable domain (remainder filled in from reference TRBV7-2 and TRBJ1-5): GAGVSQSPSNKVTEKGKDVELRCDPISGHTALYWYRQSLGQGLEFLIYFQGNSAPDKSGLPSDRFSAERTGGSVSTLTIQRTQQEDSAVYLCASSLEGVTVINQPQHFGDGTRLSIL.

CDR3 amino acids: CASSYTNYGYTF. The CDR3, as DNA: TGTGCCAGCAGTTATACCAACTATGGCTACACCTTC. The rearrangement joins TRBV6-2 or TRBV6-3 to TRBJ1-2, with D hard to call. Trimming pared 3 bases from V and 2 bases from J, leaving 4 bases between. The germline V gene has CDR1 MNHEY and CDR2 SVGEGT. This CDR3 has 12 amino acids.

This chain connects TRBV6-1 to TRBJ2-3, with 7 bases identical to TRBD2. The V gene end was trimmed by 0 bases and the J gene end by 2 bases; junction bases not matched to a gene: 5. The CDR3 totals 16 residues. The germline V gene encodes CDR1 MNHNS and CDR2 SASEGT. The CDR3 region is CASSEAGGSFTDTQYF. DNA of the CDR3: TGTGCCAGCAGTGAAGCGGGAGGGAGCTTCACAGATACGCAGTATTTT.

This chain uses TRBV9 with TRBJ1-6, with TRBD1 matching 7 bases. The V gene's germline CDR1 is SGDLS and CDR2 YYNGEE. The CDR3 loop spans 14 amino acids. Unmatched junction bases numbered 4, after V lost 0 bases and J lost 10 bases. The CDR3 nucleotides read TGTGCCAGCAGCGTAGGGGCAGGGGGATCACCCCTCCACTTT. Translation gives CASSVGAGGSPLHF.

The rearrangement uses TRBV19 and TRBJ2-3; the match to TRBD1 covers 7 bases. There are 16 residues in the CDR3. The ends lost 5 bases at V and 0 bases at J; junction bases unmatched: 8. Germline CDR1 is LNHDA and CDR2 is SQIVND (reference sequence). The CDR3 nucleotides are TGTGCCAGTAGTCGACAGGGACATCCTAGCACAGATACGCAGTATTTT. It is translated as CASSRQGHPSTDTQYF.

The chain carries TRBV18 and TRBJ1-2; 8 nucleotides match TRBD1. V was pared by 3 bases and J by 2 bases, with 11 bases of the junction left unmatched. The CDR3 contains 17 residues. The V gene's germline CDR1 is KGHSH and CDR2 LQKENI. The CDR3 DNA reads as TGTGCCAGCTCACCTACTATCGACAGGGGAAAGAACTATGGCTACACCTTC. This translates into CASSPTIDRGKNYGYTF.

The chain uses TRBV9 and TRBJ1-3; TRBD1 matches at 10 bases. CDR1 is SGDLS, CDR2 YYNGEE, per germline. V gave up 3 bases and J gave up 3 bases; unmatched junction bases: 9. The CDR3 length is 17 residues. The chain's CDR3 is CASSASDRGRNGNTIYF. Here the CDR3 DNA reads TGTGCCAGCAGCGCAAGCGACAGGGGGCGAAATGGAAACACCATATATTTT. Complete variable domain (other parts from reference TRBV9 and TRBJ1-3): DSGVTQTPKHLITATGQRVTLRCSPRSGDLSVYWYQQSLDQGLQFLIQYYNGEERAKGNILERFSAQQFPDLHSELNLSSLELGDSALYFCASSASDRGRNGNTIYFGEGSWLTVV.

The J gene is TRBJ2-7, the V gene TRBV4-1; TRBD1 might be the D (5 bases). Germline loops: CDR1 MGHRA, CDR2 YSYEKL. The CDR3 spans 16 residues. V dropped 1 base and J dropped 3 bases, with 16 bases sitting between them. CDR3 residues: CASSQVVKGIGYEQYF. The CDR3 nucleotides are TGCGCCAGCAGCCAAGTTGTTAAGGGGATTGGCTACGAGCAGTACTTC.

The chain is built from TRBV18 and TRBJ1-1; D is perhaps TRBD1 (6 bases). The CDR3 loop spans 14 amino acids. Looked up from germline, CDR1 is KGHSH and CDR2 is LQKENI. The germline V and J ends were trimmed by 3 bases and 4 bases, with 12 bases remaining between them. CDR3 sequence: CASSPGHGSTEAFF. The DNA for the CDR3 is TGTGCCAGCTCACCGGGACACGGGAGCACTGAAGCTTTCTTT.

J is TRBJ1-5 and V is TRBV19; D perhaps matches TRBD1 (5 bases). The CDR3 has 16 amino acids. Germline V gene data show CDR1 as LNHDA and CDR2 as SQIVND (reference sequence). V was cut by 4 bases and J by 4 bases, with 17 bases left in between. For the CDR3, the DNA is TGTGCCAGTAGTACAGGGAGGGAATTAGGGAATCAGCCCCAGCATTTT. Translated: CASSTGRELGNQPQHF.

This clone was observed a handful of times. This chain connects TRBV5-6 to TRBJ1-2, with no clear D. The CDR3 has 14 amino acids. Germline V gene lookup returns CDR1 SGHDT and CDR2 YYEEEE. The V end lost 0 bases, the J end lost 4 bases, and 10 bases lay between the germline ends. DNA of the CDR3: TGTGCCAGCAGCTTGGCCCCGCAGATCTATGGCTACACCTTC. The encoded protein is CASSLAPQIYGYTF.

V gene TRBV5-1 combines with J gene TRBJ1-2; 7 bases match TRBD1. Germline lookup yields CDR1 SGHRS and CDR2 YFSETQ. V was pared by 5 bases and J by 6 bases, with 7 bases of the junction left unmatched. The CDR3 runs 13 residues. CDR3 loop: CASSLAGGNGYTF. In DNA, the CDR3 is TGCGCCAGCAGTCTCGCAGGGGGTAATGGCTACACCTTC.

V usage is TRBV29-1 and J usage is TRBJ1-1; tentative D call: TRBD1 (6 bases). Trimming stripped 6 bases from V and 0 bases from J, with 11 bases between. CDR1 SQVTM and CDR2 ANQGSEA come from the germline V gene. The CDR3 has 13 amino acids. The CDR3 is CSVDYRVNTEAFF. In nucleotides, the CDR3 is TGCAGCGTGGATTACAGGGTGAACACTGAAGCTTTCTTT.

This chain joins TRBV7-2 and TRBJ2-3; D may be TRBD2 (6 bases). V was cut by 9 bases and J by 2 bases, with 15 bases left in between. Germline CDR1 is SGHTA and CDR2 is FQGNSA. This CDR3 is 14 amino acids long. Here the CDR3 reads CASTGLTLTDTQYF. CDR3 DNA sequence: TGTGCCAGTACGGGACTTACACTCACAGATACGCAGTATTTT.

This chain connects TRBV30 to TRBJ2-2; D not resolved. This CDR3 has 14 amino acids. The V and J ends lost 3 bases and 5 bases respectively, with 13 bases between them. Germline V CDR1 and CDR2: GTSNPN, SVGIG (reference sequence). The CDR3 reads CAWRGMILTGELFF. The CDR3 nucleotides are TGTGCCTGGAGGGGAATGATACTAACCGGGGAGCTGTTTTTT.

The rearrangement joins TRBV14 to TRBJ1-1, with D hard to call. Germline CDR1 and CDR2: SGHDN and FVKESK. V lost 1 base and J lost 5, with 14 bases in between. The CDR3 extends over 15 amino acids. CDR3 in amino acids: CASSQGSGLWTEAFF. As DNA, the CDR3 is TGTGCCAGCAGCCAAGGATCCGGGTTATGGACTGAAGCTTTCTTT.

CDR3 loop: CASSLISGDTQYF. The CDR3 nucleotides are TGTGCCAGCAGCTTAATCTCAGGCGATACGCAGTATTTT. V and J are TRBV7-3 and TRBJ2-3; no reliable D call. The CDR3 covers 13 residues. The V gene lost 1 base and the J gene lost 6 bases, with 8 bases spanning the gap. CDR1 is SGHTA, CDR2 FQGTGA, per germline.

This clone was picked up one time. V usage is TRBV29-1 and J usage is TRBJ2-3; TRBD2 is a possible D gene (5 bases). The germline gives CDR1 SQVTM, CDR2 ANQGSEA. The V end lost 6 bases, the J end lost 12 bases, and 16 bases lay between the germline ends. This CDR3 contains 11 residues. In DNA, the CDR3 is TGCAGCGTGTATCCGCTCGGGGTACAGTATTTT. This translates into CSVYPLGVQYF.

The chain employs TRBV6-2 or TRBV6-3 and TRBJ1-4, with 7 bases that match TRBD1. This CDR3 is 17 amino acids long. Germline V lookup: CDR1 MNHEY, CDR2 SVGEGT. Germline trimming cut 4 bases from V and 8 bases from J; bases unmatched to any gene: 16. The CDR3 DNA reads TGTGCCAGCAGTTCCCCCTCGGACAGGCGATCCTCCGAAAAACTGTTTTTT. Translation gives CASSSPSDRRSSEKLFF.

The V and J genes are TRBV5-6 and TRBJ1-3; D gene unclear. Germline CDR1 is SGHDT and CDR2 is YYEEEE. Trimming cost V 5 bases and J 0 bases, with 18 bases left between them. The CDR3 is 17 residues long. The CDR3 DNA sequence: TGTGCCAGCAGTACTTATAGACACGACTACTCTGGAAACACCATATATTTT. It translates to CASSTYRHDYSGNTIYF. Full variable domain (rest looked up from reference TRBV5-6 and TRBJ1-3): DAGVTQSPTHLIKTRGQQVTLRCSPKSGHDTVSWYQQALGQGPQFIFQYYEEEERQRGNFPDRFSGHQFPNYSSELNVNALLLGDSALYLCASSTYRHDYSGNTIYFGEGSWLTVV.

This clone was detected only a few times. The CDR3 bases are TGCGCCAGCAGCTTGGTAGGGGGGGCCACCTACGAGCAGTACTTC. Residues: CASSLVGGATYEQYF. The rearrangement links TRBV5-1 to TRBJ2-7, with D tentatively TRBD2 (7 bases). The CDR3 runs to 15 residues. The germline gives CDR1 SGHRS, CDR2 YFSETQ. V lost 0 bases and J lost 2, with 12 bases in between. Combining the CDR3 with reference TRBV5-1 and TRBJ2-7 gives the whole variable domain KAGVTQTPRYLIKTRGQQVTLSCSPISGHRSVSWYQQTPGQGLQFLFEYFSETQRNKGNFPGRFSGRQFSNSRSEMNVSTLELGDSALYLCASSLVGGATYEQYFGPGTRLTVT.

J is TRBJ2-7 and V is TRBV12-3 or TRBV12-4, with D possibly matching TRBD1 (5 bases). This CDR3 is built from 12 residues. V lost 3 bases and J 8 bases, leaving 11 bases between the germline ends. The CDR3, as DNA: TGTGCCAGCAGTTTGCAGGGTAGACAGCAGTACTTC. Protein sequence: CASSLQGRQQYF.